This T cell receptor beta chain was observed in a study of cytomegalovirus exposure and HLA in healthy donors. Whole-study results and caveats: Overall, some 160 TCR beta chains were annotated as cytomegalovirus-associated.

PCR amplification relied on 60 Vbeta primers (plus 13 Jbeta primers). Some clones are missing from TCRdb's copy, which holds only in-frame ones; the method was immunoSEQ multiplex PCR. The sample lists 160,000 or so clones; around 82% were seen once. A note on this clone: Its specificity is unknown.

The CDR3 consists of 14 residues. After removal of 7 bases from V and 1 base from J, the junction contained 4 bases not matched to a gene. Germline V CDR1 and CDR2: SQVTM, ANQGSEA. Although they were nominally healthy when sampled, donors likely had unrecorded immune exposures. The specimen sequenced was PBMCs. The chain links TRBV29-1 to TRBJ2-3, with 11 bases matching TRBD1. The receptor's source is a woman aged 45-59 years in good health and CMV-seropositive. DNA for the CDR3: TGCAGCGGACGGGGACAGGGGGGCACAGATACGCAGTATTTT. Translated, it gives CSGRGQGGTDTQYF.